The 7 T cell receptor beta chains below were found in one sample sequenced in a study of blood T cells in healthy people across ages. Together with a sample-barcoded 5' primer, a J-beta primer mix was included in a second PCR lasting about 6 to 11 cycles. TCRdb re-called the 5' RACE reads with MiXCR, one entry per CDR3 protein. The table includes 600,000 to 650,000 distinct CDR3 sequences, 58% detected once. Sequenced input: blood. The receptors shown here come from a man aged 55-75 years in good health.

This clonotype has more than one count but fewer than ten. The J gene is TRBJ1-2, the V gene TRBV7-2, with 9 bases lining up with TRBD1. V lost 5 bases, J lost 2 bases, and 3 bases stayed unmatched. The CDR3 consists of 14 residues. In germline, CDR1 is SGHTA, CDR2 FQGNSA. The CDR3 DNA reads as TGTGCCAGCAGCGGGACAGGGCGAAACTATGGCTACACCTTC. It is translated as CASSGTGRNYGYTF.

The chain has TRBV20-1 and TRBJ2-5; TRBD2 matches 9 bases. Trimming cost V 5 bases and J 4 bases; bases outside gene matches: 14. The CDR3 totals 16 residues. Germline CDR1 is DFQATT and CDR2 is SNEGSKA (reference sequence). The CDR3 here is CSAATVRGGRTETQYF. In DNA, the CDR3 is TGCAGTGCTGCGACTGTGCGGGGGGGCCGTACAGAGACCCAGTACTTC.

V and J are TRBV5-6 and TRBJ2-1; 11 nucleotides match TRBD2. Germline V lookup: CDR1 SGHDT, CDR2 YYEEEE. CDR3 size: 17 residues. V trimming: 4 bases; J trimming: 7 bases; junction bases outside the gene matches: 13. CDR3 DNA: TGTGCCAGCAGCGCCATCACCGGGACTAGCGGCCCAAATGAGCAGTTCTTC. Protein sequence: CASSAITGTSGPNEQFF.

The chain uses TRBV2 and TRBJ1-5; 7 nucleotides agree with TRBD1. The germline gives CDR1 SNHLY, CDR2 FYNNEI. The V segment lost 7 bases and the J segment 6 bases; nucleotides outside the gene matches: 6. The CDR3 covers 13 residues. CDR3: CASTRDRGQPQHF. CDR3 nucleotide sequence: TGTGCCAGCACTCGGGACAGAGGTCAGCCCCAGCATTTT.

This chain links TRBV7-2 with TRBJ2-5, with 9 positions matching TRBD2. Gene TRBJ2-7 matches the end of the DNA better, so the J call may be wrong. The CDR3 length is 14 residues. CDR1 is SGHTA, CDR2 FQGNSA, per germline. In nucleotides, the CDR3 is TGTGCCAGCAGCAAAGGACTAGCGAGACACGAGCAGTACTTC. Translating it yields CASSKGLARHEQYF.

The V and J genes are TRBV6-5 and TRBJ2-5, with a possible D match to TRBD1 (5 bases). Trimming cost V 8 bases and J 11 bases, with 24 bases left between them. The CDR3 has 14 amino acids. Germline assignment: CDR1 MNHEY and CDR2 SVGAGI. In DNA form, the CDR3 reads TGTGCCAGCCGCTGGGCCGGGCAGGGCAATGAGCAGTACTTC. Residues: CASRWAGQGNEQYF.

V and J are TRBV21-1 and TRBJ2-6; the table's D call, TRBD1, has no DNA check behind it. TRBV21-1 is classified as a pseudogene. The CDR3 is 22 amino acids. The CDR3 nucleotides read TGTGCCAGCGCCCATACTGACAGGTCATCGTGTTCGCATAGCTCTGGGGCCAACGTCCTGACTTTC. It yields the protein CASAHTDRSSCSHSSGANVLTF.